This is a list of T cell receptor beta chains from one sample in a study of blood T cell repertoires in COVID-19. Libraries were prepared by immunoSEQ multiplex PCR; TCRdb keeps only in-frame clonotypes and omits some of them. The sample lists fewer than 350,000 clones; around 85% were seen once. Sequencing used PBMCs or T cells enriched from blood (not recorded which). These receptors originate from a woman in her thirties who had been exposed to COVID-19. The CDR3 runs from the conserved cysteine through the conserved F or W. The order of the fields is V gene, J gene, CDR3 protein.

>TRBV30|TRBJ2-1
CAWSWTTGGFRNEQFF
>TRBV2|TRBJ1-2
CASSEMGQGPAYGYTF
>TRBV18|TRBJ1-5
CASSPPGGRDQPQHF
>TRBV2|TRBJ2-5
CASSEVGGQETQYF
>TRBV4-3|TRBJ1-6
CASSQDRANSPLHF
>TRBV2|TRBJ2-2
CASINRVNTGELFF
>TRBV7-9|TRBJ2-1
CASRTGTGDLSGEQFF
>TRBV24-1|TRBJ1-5
CATSDESTGQGNQPQHF
>TRBV7-9|TRBJ1-3
CASSFGQGATGNTIYF
>TRBV7-2|TRBJ1-1
CASSLGKRQGGTEAFF
>TRBV7-2|TRBJ1-4
CASSVRQGNNEKLFF
>TRBV2|TRBJ2-2
CASNLAGGRTGELFF
>TRBV19|TRBJ2-2
CASRRIDLRGGPGELFF
>TRBV19|TRBJ2-5
CASSFIDRGETQYF
>TRBV5-4|TRBJ1-2
CASSSTGTAYGYTF
>TRBV30|TRBJ1-2
CAFDRRTELYGYTF
>TRBV5-1|TRBJ2-3
CASSLRASGGQSTDTQYF
>TRBV6-6|TRBJ2-1
CASCKLAGNNEQFF
>TRBV5-8|TRBJ2-5
CASTLPGETQYF
>TRBV20-1|TRBJ2-1
CSARASSAQFF
>TRBV3-1/TRBV3-2|TRBJ1-5
CASSHVYSNQPQHF
>TRBV3-1/TRBV3-2|TRBJ2-4
CASSQGTGVRHIQYF